The clone carrying this TCR beta chain was seen ten or more times. What it binds is unknown. TCR beta CDR3 region amplification was performed from RNA transcripts. In the first-round RT-PCR of the TCR CDR3, the HTBI primer set was used. TCRdb processed the multiplex PCR reads anew with MiXCR; each CDR3 protein has one entry. The sample contains nearly 600,000 distinct CDR3 sequences, 14% of which appear only once. This sample is part of a study of T cells in Graves' hyperthyroidism and ophthalmopathy. Broader study findings: Most expanded thyroid clonotypes above 0.001 also appeared in blood. Ophthalmopathy and stable hyperthyroidism were told apart by a 13 V-J model.

Clinical symptoms, serum thyroxine and TRAb, thyroid ultrasound and orbital computed tomography together formed the diagnostic basis. The sequencing input was blood. This TCR derives from a woman aged 25 to 39 with Graves' hyperthyroidism that later progressed to Graves' ophthalmopathy.

CDR3 loop: CAWSRAPRTEAFF. The CDR3 nucleotides read TGTGCCTGGAGTCGGGCCCCGAGGACTGAAGCTTTCTTT. The V gene is TRBV30, the J gene TRBJ1-1, with unresolved D. V gave up 2 bases and J gave up 5 bases, with 12 bases separating them. Germline V CDR1 and CDR2: GTSNPN, SVGIG (reference sequence). CDR3 length: 13 amino acids.